The entry below gives a single TCR beta chain sequence along with its context. As yet, its antigen is unknown. This sample is drawn from a study of cytomegalovirus exposure and HLA in healthy donors. Turning to the study itself: In terms of ancestry, the Caucasian-associated cluster contained more than 65% of the approximately 400 genotyped donors.

Researchers ran the PCR with 60 Vbeta and 13 Jbeta primers. Data came from immunoSEQ multiplex PCR; TCRdb stores just in-frame clones and leaves some out. The table has some 130,000 clones, over 50% seen once. Germline V lookup: CDR1 KGHSH, CDR2 LQKENI. Between the trimmed V and J ends, which lost 2 bases and 4 bases, there was a span of 9 bases. The CDR3 runs to 14 residues. Findings of the study overall: Overall, around 160 TCR beta chains were annotated as cytomegalovirus-associated.

Sequences were obtained from PBMCs. The chain carries TRBV18 and TRBJ2-4; TRBD1 is a possible D gene (6 bases). The source of this sequence is a human donor in good health. CDR3 residues: CASSPIQGKNIQYF. The CDR3 region has the DNA TGTGCCAGCTCACCAATCCAGGGGAAAAACATTCAGTACTTC.